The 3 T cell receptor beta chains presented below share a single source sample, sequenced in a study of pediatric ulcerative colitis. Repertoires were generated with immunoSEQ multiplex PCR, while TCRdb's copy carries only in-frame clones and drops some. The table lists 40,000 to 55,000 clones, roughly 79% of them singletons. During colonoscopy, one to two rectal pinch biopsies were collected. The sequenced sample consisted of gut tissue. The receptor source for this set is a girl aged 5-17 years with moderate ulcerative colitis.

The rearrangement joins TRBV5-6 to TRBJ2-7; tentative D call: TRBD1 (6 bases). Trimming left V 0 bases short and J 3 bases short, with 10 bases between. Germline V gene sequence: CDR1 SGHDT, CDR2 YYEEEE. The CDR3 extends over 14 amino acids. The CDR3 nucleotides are TGTGCCAGCAGCTTGGGGTTGGGACACTACGAGCAGTACTTC. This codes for CASSLGLGHYEQYF.

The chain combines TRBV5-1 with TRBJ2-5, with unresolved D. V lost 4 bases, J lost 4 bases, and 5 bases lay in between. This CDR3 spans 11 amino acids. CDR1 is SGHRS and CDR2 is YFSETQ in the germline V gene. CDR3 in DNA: TGCGCCAGCAGCGTAGGAGAGACCCAGTACTTC. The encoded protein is CASSVGETQYF.

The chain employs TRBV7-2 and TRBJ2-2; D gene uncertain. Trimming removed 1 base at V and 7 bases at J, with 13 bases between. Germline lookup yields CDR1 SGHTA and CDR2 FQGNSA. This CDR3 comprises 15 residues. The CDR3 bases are TGTGCCAGCAGCTTAGGGTTGACTGCGGACGGGGAGCTGTTTTTT. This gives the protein CASSLGLTADGELFF.